This section outlines one T cell receptor (beta chain) sequence together with its context. Here immunoSEQ multiplex PCR was the method, and the copy in TCRdb shows in-frame clones only, minus some. The repertoire holds approximately 82,000 clones, more than 80% seen once, with less than 12% in the top ten. The source of the sample is a study of OX40 agonist ivuxolimab in advanced cancers. Overall study: Patients were dosed with the agonistic anti-OX40 (CD134) antibody ivuxolimab.

This clonotype was obtained from an adult with an advanced solid tumor such as melanoma, head and neck, liver or kidney cancer. Sequences were derived from CD4+ or CD8+ T cells sorted from blood, sampled in a trial of the OX40 agonist ivuxolimab.

CDR3 bases: TGTGCCGCGGGACGGGGGAATTCTAATGAAAAACTGTTTTTT. This sequence encodes CAAGRGNSNEKLFF. The V and J genes are TRBV6-6 and TRBJ1-4; a possible D gene is TRBD1 (5 bases). The germline V and J ends were trimmed by 11 bases and 3 bases, with 16 bases remaining between them. The CDR3 covers 14 residues. Germline V gene lookup returns CDR1 MNHNY and CDR2 SVGAGI (reference sequence).